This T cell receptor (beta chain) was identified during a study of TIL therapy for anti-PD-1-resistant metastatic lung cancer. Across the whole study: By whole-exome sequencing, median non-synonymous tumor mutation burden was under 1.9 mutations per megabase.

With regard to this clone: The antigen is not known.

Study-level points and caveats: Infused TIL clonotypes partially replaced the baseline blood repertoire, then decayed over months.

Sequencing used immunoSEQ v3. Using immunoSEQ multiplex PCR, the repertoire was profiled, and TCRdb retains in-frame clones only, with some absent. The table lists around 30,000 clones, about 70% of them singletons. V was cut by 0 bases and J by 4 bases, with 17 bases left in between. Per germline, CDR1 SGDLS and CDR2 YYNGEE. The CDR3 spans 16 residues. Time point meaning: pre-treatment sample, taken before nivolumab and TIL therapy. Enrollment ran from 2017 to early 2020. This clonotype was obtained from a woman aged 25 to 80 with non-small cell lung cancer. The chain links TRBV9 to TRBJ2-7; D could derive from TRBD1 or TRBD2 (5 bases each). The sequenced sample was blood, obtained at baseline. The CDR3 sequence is CASSVGLDVGVYEQYF. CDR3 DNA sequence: TGTGCCAGCAGCGTAGGCTTAGATGTGGGGGTTTACGAGCAGTACTTC.